Listed below are T cell receptor beta chains from one sample, sequenced in a study of immune reconstitution after stem cell transplant in scleroderma. One entry per CDR3 protein results from TCRdb running MiXCR on the RT-PCR reads. The sample has under 4,500 distinct CDR3 sequences, approximately 6% seen once. Sampling was performed before or after autologous hematopoietic stem cell transplantation (not recorded which). Every receptor here comes from a female donor with systemic sclerosis. CDR3s include the opening cysteine and the closing phenylalanine or tryptophan. The D gene is left open where the match is weak. Size values are once, few and many counts, or a class for expanded clones, and some rows have none.

j_call: TRBJ2-5; cdr3_length: 15; v_call: TRBV20-1; d_call: -; clone_size: few; cdr3_nt: TGCAGTGCTAGAGGGACCAACAGGGTCCAAGAGACCCAGTACTTC; cdr3_aa: CSARGTNRVQETQYF
j_call: TRBJ2-3; cdr3_length: 12; v_call: TRBV5-1; d_call: -; clone_size: few; cdr3_nt: TGCGCCAGCAGCTTGGGGTCAGATACGCAGTATTTT; cdr3_aa: CASSLGSDTQYF
j_call: TRBJ2-3; cdr3_length: 15; v_call: TRBV6-5; d_call: -; clone_size: -; cdr3_nt: TGTGCCAGCAGCCCCTTAGTGGGGCTCGGAGATACGCAGTATTTT; cdr3_aa: CASSPLVGLGDTQYF
j_call: TRBJ2-3; cdr3_length: 16; v_call: TRBV7-2; d_call: -; clone_size: medium-sized; cdr3_nt: TGTGCCAGCAGCTTAGCGCGGGCCAGGTACACAGATACGCAGTATTTT; cdr3_aa: CASSLARARYTDTQYF
j_call: TRBJ1-5; cdr3_length: 16; v_call: TRBV27; d_call: -; clone_size: -; cdr3_nt: TGTGCCAGCAGTCCCGGGGTGGGGAGAGTCAATCAGCCCCAGCATTTT; cdr3_aa: CASSPGVGRVNQPQHF
j_call: TRBJ2-7; cdr3_length: 17; v_call: TRBV11-1; d_call: -; clone_size: medium-sized; cdr3_nt: TGTGCCAGCAGCTTTCTTGGGGCGGGGAACTACGTCTACGAGCAGTACTTC; cdr3_aa: CASSFLGAGNYVYEQYF
j_call: TRBJ2-1; cdr3_length: 15; v_call: TRBV7-2; d_call: TRBD2; clone_size: -; cdr3_nt: TGTGCCAGCAGCTTTTCCGGGGGGGCCTACAATGAGCAGTTCTTC; cdr3_aa: CASSFSGGAYNEQFF
j_call: TRBJ1-5; cdr3_length: 15; v_call: TRBV10-2; d_call: TRBD1; clone_size: medium-sized; cdr3_nt: TGCGCCAGCAGTGAGCTAGGGGGCATGAATCAGCCCCAGCATTTT; cdr3_aa: CASSELGGMNQPQHF
j_call: TRBJ2-5; cdr3_length: 16; v_call: TRBV5-6; d_call: TRBD2; clone_size: medium-sized; cdr3_nt: TGTGCCAGCACCTCGGGGCTAGCGGGAGGACAAGGGACCCAGTACTTC; cdr3_aa: CASTSGLAGGQGTQYF
j_call: TRBJ1-5; cdr3_length: 12; v_call: TRBV20-1; d_call: -; clone_size: medium-sized; cdr3_nt: TGCAGTGCTAGACTGGGTAATCAGCCCCAGCATTTT; cdr3_aa: CSARLGNQPQHF
j_call: TRBJ2-7; cdr3_length: 13; v_call: TRBV20-1; d_call: -; clone_size: -; cdr3_nt: TGCAGTGTCCCGGGACAAACGTTCTACGAGCAGTACTTC; cdr3_aa: CSVPGQTFYEQYF
j_call: TRBJ1-6; cdr3_length: 16; v_call: TRBV7-6; d_call: TRBD1; clone_size: medium-sized; cdr3_nt: TGTGCCAGCAGCCCCGGGACAGGAGGAACTAATTCACCCCTCCACTTT; cdr3_aa: CASSPGTGGTNSPLHF
j_call: TRBJ2-1; cdr3_length: 17; v_call: TRBV7-2; d_call: TRBD2; clone_size: large; cdr3_nt: TGTGCCAGCAGCTTGGGGGGGACTCCGACCGGCTACAATGAGCAGTTCTTC; cdr3_aa: CASSLGGTPTGYNEQFF
j_call: TRBJ2-3; cdr3_length: 17; v_call: TRBV7-2; d_call: -; clone_size: few; cdr3_nt: TGTGCCAGCAGCTTAATGGCGGGATGGGCTGTCAAGGGTACGCAGTATTTT; cdr3_aa: CASSLMAGWAVKGTQYF
j_call: TRBJ1-2; cdr3_length: 15; v_call: TRBV20-1; d_call: -; clone_size: medium-sized; cdr3_nt: TGCAGTGCTAGAGCGGACGGTAAAACTAACTATGGCTACACCTTC; cdr3_aa: CSARADGKTNYGYTF
j_call: TRBJ2-3; cdr3_length: 15; v_call: TRBV5-1; d_call: -; clone_size: medium-sized; cdr3_nt: TGCGCCAGCAGCTTGGAGCCGGGACAAACCATGAGGCAGTATTTT; cdr3_aa: CASSLEPGQTMRQYF
j_call: TRBJ2-3; cdr3_length: 15; v_call: TRBV28; d_call: -; clone_size: medium-sized; cdr3_nt: TGTGCCAGCAGTTTCTCTGAGGGACGCACAGATACGCAGTATTTT; cdr3_aa: CASSFSEGRTDTQYF
j_call: TRBJ2-1; cdr3_length: 16; v_call: TRBV20-1; d_call: -; clone_size: -; cdr3_nt: TGCAGTGCTAGAGAAGGGACTTGGGGGCCCTACAATGAGCAGTTCTTC; cdr3_aa: CSAREGTWGPYNEQFF
j_call: TRBJ1-3; cdr3_length: 13; v_call: TRBV20-1; d_call: -; clone_size: medium-sized; cdr3_nt: TGCAGTGCTAGTGATAACTCTGGAAACACCATATATTTT; cdr3_aa: CSASDNSGNTIYF
j_call: TRBJ2-1; cdr3_length: 15; v_call: TRBV15; d_call: TRBD2; clone_size: medium-sized; cdr3_nt: TGTGCCACCAGTCCCGGGACTAGCGGTTACAATGAGCAGTTCTTC; cdr3_aa: CATSPGTSGYNEQFF
j_call: TRBJ2-5; cdr3_length: 15; v_call: TRBV25-1; d_call: TRBD1; clone_size: medium-sized; cdr3_nt: TGTGCCAGCAGTGACCCTGGGACAGGGAGGGAGACCCAGTACTTC; cdr3_aa: CASSDPGTGRETQYF
j_call: TRBJ2-1; cdr3_length: 16; v_call: TRBV5-5; d_call: -; clone_size: -; cdr3_nt: TGTGCCAGCAGCTTGGCCTCGGGCGGGACGAACAATGAGCAGTTCTTC; cdr3_aa: CASSLASGGTNNEQFF
j_call: TRBJ1-1; cdr3_length: 15; v_call: TRBV29-1; d_call: TRBD1; clone_size: medium-sized; cdr3_nt: TGCAGCGTTGAATCGGCCGGGACAGGGTCAGATGAAGCTTTCTTT; cdr3_aa: CSVESAGTGSDEAFF
j_call: TRBJ1-2; cdr3_length: 14; v_call: TRBV18; d_call: -; clone_size: -; cdr3_nt: TGTGCCAGCTCACCAAACGTCCGCGACTATGGCCACACCTTC; cdr3_aa: CASSPNVRDYGHTF
j_call: TRBJ2-2; cdr3_length: 16; v_call: TRBV11-3; d_call: -; clone_size: large; cdr3_nt: TGTGCCAGCAGCTTAGACCAGGAAACGAACACCGGGGAGCTGTTTTTT; cdr3_aa: CASSLDQETNTGELFF
j_call: TRBJ2-1; cdr3_length: 11; v_call: TRBV3-1; d_call: -; clone_size: medium-sized; cdr3_nt: TGTGCCAGCAGCCTCGGGCCTGAGCAGTTCTTC; cdr3_aa: CASSLGPEQFF
j_call: TRBJ2-3; cdr3_length: 14; v_call: TRBV7-2; d_call: TRBD1; clone_size: medium-sized; cdr3_nt: TGTGCCAGCAGCCCTGGACAGGGCCCAGATACGCAGTATTTT; cdr3_aa: CASSPGQGPDTQYF
j_call: TRBJ2-7; cdr3_length: 19; v_call: TRBV28; d_call: TRBD2; clone_size: medium-sized; cdr3_nt: TGTGCCAGCCTCAGCAGCCGCGGACTAGCGGGTGCGAGCTCCTACGAGCAGTACTTC; cdr3_aa: CASLSSRGLAGASSYEQYF
j_call: TRBJ2-5; cdr3_length: 13; v_call: TRBV7-6; d_call: -; clone_size: few; cdr3_nt: TGTGCCAGCAGCCCGCCCCCCTCAGAGACCCAGTACTTC; cdr3_aa: CASSPPPSETQYF
j_call: TRBJ1-2; cdr3_length: 13; v_call: TRBV7-2; d_call: -; clone_size: medium-sized; cdr3_nt: TGTGCCAGCAGCCGACAAAGCCACTATGGCTACACCTTC; cdr3_aa: CASSRQSHYGYTF
j_call: TRBJ2-1; cdr3_length: 12; v_call: TRBV6-6; d_call: -; clone_size: few; cdr3_nt: TGTGCCAGCAGTCCCCCGGTGAATGAGCAGTTCTTC; cdr3_aa: CASSPPVNEQFF
j_call: TRBJ1-4; cdr3_length: 14; v_call: TRBV29-1; d_call: TRBD1; clone_size: medium-sized; cdr3_nt: TGCAGCGTACGACAGGGCACAACTAATGAAAAACTGTTTTTT; cdr3_aa: CSVRQGTTNEKLFF
j_call: TRBJ2-2; cdr3_length: 14; v_call: TRBV20-1; d_call: TRBD1; clone_size: medium-sized; cdr3_nt: TGCAGTGCTAGGGGACAGGGGAACACCGGGGAGCTGTTTTTT; cdr3_aa: CSARGQGNTGELFF
j_call: TRBJ1-4; cdr3_length: 17; v_call: TRBV5-6; d_call: -; clone_size: medium-sized; cdr3_nt: TGTGCCAGCAGCTACCACCGGTTGCGAGTAACTAATGAAAAACTGTTTTTT; cdr3_aa: CASSYHRLRVTNEKLFF
j_call: TRBJ1-5; cdr3_length: 14; v_call: TRBV28; d_call: -; clone_size: medium-sized; cdr3_nt: TGTGCCAGCAGTTCGCCGGGCCTCAATCAGCCCCAGCATTTT; cdr3_aa: CASSSPGLNQPQHF
j_call: TRBJ2-2; cdr3_length: 14; v_call: TRBV25-1; d_call: -; clone_size: medium-sized; cdr3_nt: TGTGCCAGCAGTGAATTTTCGGTATCCGGGGAGCTGTTTTTT; cdr3_aa: CASSEFSVSGELFF
j_call: TRBJ1-1; cdr3_length: 16; v_call: TRBV18; d_call: TRBD1; clone_size: large; cdr3_nt: TGTGCCAGCTCACCAAGTTTAGGACAGGGAGACACTGAAGCTTTCTTT; cdr3_aa: CASSPSLGQGDTEAFF